The 6 T cell receptor beta chains given below trace back to one sample, sequenced in a study of T cell changes during pregnancy in multiple sclerosis. Produced via immunoSEQ multiplex PCR; TCRdb's table is partial and in-frame only. The sample yields almost 20,000 clones, about 88% seen once. The sample here was CD8+ T cells from peripheral blood mononuclear cells, taken in the third trimester of pregnancy. The receptors come from a female donor in good health, enrolled as a control in a pregnancy study.

The chain uses TRBV10-3 and TRBJ1-5; possible D gene TRBD1, 5 bases. The CDR3 is 14 residues long. Between the trimmed V and J ends, which lost 2 bases and 5 bases, there was a span of 10 bases. The germline CDR1 and CDR2 sequences are ENHRY and SYGVKD. The CDR3 here is CAISEDQGYQPQHF. CDR3 bases: TGTGCCATCAGTGAGGACCAGGGTTATCAGCCCCAGCATTTT.

J is TRBJ2-5 and V is TRBV5-4; 7 bases fit TRBD2. The CDR3 is 15 amino acids. V lost 0 bases to trimming and J lost 5 bases; unmatched junction nucleotides: 7. CDR1 and CDR2 from the germline V gene are SGHNT and YYREEE (reference sequence). CDR3 in amino acids: CASSLGPAGLETQYF. CDR3 bases: TGTGCCAGCAGCTTGGGGCCAGCGGGATTGGAGACCCAGTACTTC.

The chain has TRBV11-2 and TRBJ1-4; 9 bases line up with TRBD1. V trimming: 5 bases; J trimming: 8 bases; junction bases outside the gene matches: 6. CDR1 is SGHAT and CDR2 is FQNNGV in the germline V gene. The CDR3 has 14 amino acids. The CDR3 DNA reads TGTGCCAGCAGCCCCGGGACAGGGTGGGAAAAACTGTTTTTT. As protein: CASSPGTGWEKLFF.

The rearrangement links TRBV11-2 to TRBJ2-7, with 12 bases identical to TRBD1. The CDR3 spans 17 residues. Germline V gene sequence: CDR1 SGHAT, CDR2 FQNNGV. J was trimmed by 0 bases and V by 5 bases; bases with no gene match: 8. The CDR3 DNA follows: TGTGCCAGCAGCGACGGGACAGGGGGCCCCCTCTCCTACGAGCAGTACTTC. Translated, it gives CASSDGTGGPLSYEQYF.

Only one count was recorded for this clone. The chain carries TRBV4-2 and TRBJ1-2; maybe TRBD1 (5 bases). The germline V gene has CDR1 LGHNA and CDR2 YNFKEQ. The CDR3 spans 15 residues. V was cut by 0 bases and J by 4 bases, with 12 bases left in between. This CDR3 is CASSQDRPDTYGYTF. As DNA, the CDR3 is TGTGCCAGCAGCCAAGATCGACCGGACACCTATGGCTACACCTTC.

The rearrangement joins TRBV11-2 to TRBJ2-7; 12 nucleotides align to TRBD2. V shed 5 bases and J 2 bases; nucleotides not matched to a gene: 4. The CDR3 is made up of 15 amino acids. CDR1 is SGHAT and CDR2 is FQNNGV in the germline V gene. CDR3 protein: CASSPPSGRAYEQYF. The CDR3 DNA follows: TGTGCCAGCAGCCCACCTAGCGGGAGGGCCTACGAGCAGTACTTC.